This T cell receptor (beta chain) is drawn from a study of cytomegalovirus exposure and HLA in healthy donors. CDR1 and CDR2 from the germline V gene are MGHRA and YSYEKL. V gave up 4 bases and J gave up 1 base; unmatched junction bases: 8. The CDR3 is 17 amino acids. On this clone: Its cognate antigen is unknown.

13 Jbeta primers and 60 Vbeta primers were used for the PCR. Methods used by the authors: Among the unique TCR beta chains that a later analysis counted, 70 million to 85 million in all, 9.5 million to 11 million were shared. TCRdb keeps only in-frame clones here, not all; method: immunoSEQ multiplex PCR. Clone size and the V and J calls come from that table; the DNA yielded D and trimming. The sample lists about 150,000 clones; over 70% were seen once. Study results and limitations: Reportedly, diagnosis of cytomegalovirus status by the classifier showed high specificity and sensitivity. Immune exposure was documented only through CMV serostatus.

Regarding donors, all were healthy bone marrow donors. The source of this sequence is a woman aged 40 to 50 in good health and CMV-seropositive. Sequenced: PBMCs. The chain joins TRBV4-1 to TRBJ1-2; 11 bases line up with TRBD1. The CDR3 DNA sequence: TGCGCCAGCAGCCTGTCTGTCGGGACAGGGGGTAACTATGGCTACACCTTC. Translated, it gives CASSLSVGTGGNYGYTF.